This TCR beta chain was found in a study of cytomegalovirus exposure and HLA in healthy donors. Germline values: CDR1 LNHDA, CDR2 SQIVND (reference sequence). Trimming took 2 bases from V and 4 from J; bases not matched to a gene: 6. The CDR3 loop spans 16 amino acids. Study-wide results and caveats: Testing in vitro showed a few CMV-associated chains specific for CMV antigens.

Turning to this clone: Its antigen remains unidentified.

Measured with immunoSEQ multiplex PCR; TCRdb has only the in-frame clones, and not every one. The data show some 87,000 clones, with 96% seen just once and about 1.3% held by the top ten. The V gene is TRBV19, the J gene TRBJ2-1, with TRBD2 identical over 9 bases. This sequence was found in a woman aged 18 to 35 in good health and CMV-seronegative. Sequencing was performed on PBMCs. CDR3 loop: CASSISWLAGYNEQFF. The DNA of the CDR3 is TGTGCCAGTAGTATAAGTTGGCTAGCGGGGTACAATGAGCAGTTCTTC.